This T cell receptor (beta chain) was identified in a study of T cell responses to AZD1222 COVID-19 vaccine. Study-wide results and limits: Mostly white British, mostly female donors; authors suggested clonal diversity may be underestimated. CD4 TCRs associated with vaccination spanned spike, dominating at 160-218 and 743-854. Recipients of two AZD1222 doses showed rising Spike-specific TCR breadth and depth. Reportedly, close to half of spike-specific TCRs are directed against unmutated variant regions.

Produced via immunoSEQ multiplex PCR; TCRdb's table is partial and in-frame only. This sample yields 96,000 or so clones, of which under 90% are seen a single time; approximately 30% belongs to the top ten. A remark on this clone: As yet, its antigen is unknown.

The receptor's source is an adult in good health. The sample was peripheral blood, taken on day 0 of AZD1222 vaccination.

CDR3 in amino acids: CAISGPPGDTTDTQYF. CDR3 DNA: TGTGCCATCAGTGGACCGCCGGGGGACACCACAGATACGCAGTATTTT. The chain has TRBV10-3 and TRBJ2-3; D may be TRBD1 or TRBD2 (6 bases each). This CDR3 comprises 16 residues. CDR1 and CDR2 from the germline V gene are ENHRY and SYGVKD. Trimming left V 4 bases short and J 2 bases short, with 16 bases between.